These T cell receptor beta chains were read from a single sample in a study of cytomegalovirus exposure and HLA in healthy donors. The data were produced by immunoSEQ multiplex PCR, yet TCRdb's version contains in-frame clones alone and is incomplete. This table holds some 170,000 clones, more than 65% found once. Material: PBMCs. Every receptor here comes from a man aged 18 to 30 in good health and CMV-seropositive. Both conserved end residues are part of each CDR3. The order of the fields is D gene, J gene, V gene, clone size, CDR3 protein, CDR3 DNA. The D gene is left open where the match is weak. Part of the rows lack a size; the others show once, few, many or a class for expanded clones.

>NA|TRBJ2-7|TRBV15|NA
CATSRVVGSSYEQYF
TGTGCCACCAGCAGAGTGGTTGGGAGCTCCTACGAGCAGTACTTC
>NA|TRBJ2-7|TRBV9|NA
CASSVEVRAYEQYF
TGTGCCAGCAGCGTAGAAGTTAGAGCCTACGAGCAGTACTTC
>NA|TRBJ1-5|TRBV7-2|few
CASSFGTSNQPQHF
TGTGCCAGCAGCTTCGGGACAAGCAATCAGCCCCAGCATTTT
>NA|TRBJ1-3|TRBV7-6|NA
CASSLFEGGGTTGNTIYF
TGTGCCAGCAGCTTATTTGAGGGCGGGGGGACTACTGGAAACACCATATATTTT
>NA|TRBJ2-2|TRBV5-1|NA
CASSLTGSGTGELFF
TGCGCCAGCAGCTTGACAGGGTCTGGCACCGGGGAGCTGTTTTTT
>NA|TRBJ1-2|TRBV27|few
CASRQTGNQRYGYTF
TGTGCCAGCAGACAGACAGGAAATCAAAGATATGGCTACACCTTC
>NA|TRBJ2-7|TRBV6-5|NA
CASSSAGYEQYF
TGTGCCAGCAGTTCTGCGGGCTACGAGCAGTACTTC
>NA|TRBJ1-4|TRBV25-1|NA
CASSDTGPGGRNEKLFF
TGTGCCAGCAGTGACACCGGGCCCGGGGGTAGGAATGAAAAACTGTTTTTT
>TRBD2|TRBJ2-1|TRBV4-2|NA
CASSQDVAGVGYNEQFF
TGTGCCAGCAGCCAAGATGTAGCGGGAGTTGGCTACAATGAGCAGTTCTTC
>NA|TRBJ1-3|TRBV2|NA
CASSGGGSVIPRSGNTIYF
TGTGCCAGCAGCGGTGGAGGAAGCGTTATCCCACGCTCTGGAAACACCATATATTTT
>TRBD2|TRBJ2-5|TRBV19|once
CASSPGGFRAETQYF
TGTGCCAGTAGTCCGGGAGGGTTTCGGGCGGAGACCCAGTACTTC
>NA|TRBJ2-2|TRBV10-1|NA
CASSESKRVITGELFF
TGCGCCAGCAGTGAGTCGAAACGGGTTATCACCGGGGAGCTGTTTTTT
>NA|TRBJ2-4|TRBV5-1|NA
CASSLDVRASIQYF
TGCGCCAGCAGCTTGGATGTGCGGGCGAGCATTCAGTACTTC
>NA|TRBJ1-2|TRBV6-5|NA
CASSSREAYGYTF
TGTGCCAGCAGTTCTAGGGAGGCCTACGGCTACACCTTC
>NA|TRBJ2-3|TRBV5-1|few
CASSLMGADTQYF
TGCGCCAGCAGCTTGATGGGAGCGGATACGCAGTATTTT
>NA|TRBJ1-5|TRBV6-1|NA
CASSPGAVGNQPQHF
TGTGCCAGCAGTCCAGGGGCGGTGGGCAATCAGCCCCAGCATTTT
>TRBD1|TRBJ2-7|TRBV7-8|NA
CASSFSGATGSSYEQYF
TGTGCCAGCAGCTTTTCAGGGGCGACAGGGAGCTCCTACGAGCAGTACTTC
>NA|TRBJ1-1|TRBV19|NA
CASKNRPNTEAFF
TGTGCCAGTAAGAACAGGCCGAACACTGAAGCTTTCTTT
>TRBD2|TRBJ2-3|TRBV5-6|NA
CASSPLGLVGLGDTQYF
TGTGCCAGCAGCCCCTTAGGACTAGTGGGATTAGGAGATACGCAGTATTTT
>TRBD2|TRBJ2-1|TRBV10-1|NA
CASSAGLAGTGEQFF
TGCGCCAGCAGTGCGGGACTAGCGGGAACCGGTGAGCAGTTCTTC
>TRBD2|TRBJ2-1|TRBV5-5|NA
CASSLRLAAGEQFF
TGTGCCAGCAGCTTGCGTCTAGCGGCGGGTGAGCAGTTCTTC
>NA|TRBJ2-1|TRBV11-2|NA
CASSLNNEQFF
TGTGCCAGCAGCCTTAACAATGAGCAGTTCTTC
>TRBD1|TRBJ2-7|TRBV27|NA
CASRQGAAYEQYF
TGTGCCAGCAGACAGGGGGCTGCCTACGAGCAGTACTTC
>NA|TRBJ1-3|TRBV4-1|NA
CASSQDSTIPAGNTIYF
TGCGCCAGCAGCCAAGACTCCACGATTCCGGCTGGAAACACCATATATTTT
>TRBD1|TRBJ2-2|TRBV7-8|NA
CASSFPGQGGSGELFF
TGTGCCAGCAGCTTCCCGGGACAGGGTGGGTCCGGGGAGCTGTTTTTT
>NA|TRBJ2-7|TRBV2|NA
CASSVAVYEQYF
TGTGCCAGCAGTGTGGCAGTTTACGAGCAGTACTTC
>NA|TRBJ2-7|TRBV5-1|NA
CASRRKQDLSYEQYF
TGCGCCAGCAGACGCAAACAGGACCTCTCCTACGAGCAGTACTTC
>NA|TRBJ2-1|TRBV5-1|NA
CASSLDGLAGPIEQFF
TGCGCCAGCAGCCTGGATGGACTCGCGGGCCCCATTGAGCAGTTCTTC
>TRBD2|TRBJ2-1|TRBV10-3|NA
CAISEGSSGYEQFF
TGTGCCATCAGTGAGGGTTCTAGCGGCTATGAGCAGTTCTTC
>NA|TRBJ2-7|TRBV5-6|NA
CASSSGTWIYEQYF
TGTGCCAGCAGTTCGGGAACATGGATCTACGAGCAGTACTTC
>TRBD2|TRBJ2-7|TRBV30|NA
CALTSGRIEQYF
TGTGCCTTGACTAGCGGGAGGATCGAGCAGTACTTC